This T cell receptor beta chain was found in a study of cytomegalovirus exposure and HLA in healthy donors. Across the whole study: In a later analysis, it was reported that the 120 validation repertoires had been produced on the same platform as the roughly 700 repertoires belonging to the first cohort. Study-wide findings and caveats: Most TCR sequences were uncommon, yet certain public TCRs appeared in many donors.

Points on this clone: Its antigen is currently unknown.

Sequencing was performed with immunoSEQ multiplex PCR; in TCRdb, only in-frame clones are kept and a portion is missing. This sample carries roughly 56,000 clones, around nine tenths of them seen once, and the ten largest clones take 2% to 2.5%. From germline, CDR1 is MGHRA and CDR2 YSYEKL. Trimming took off 3 bases at V and 3 bases at J, with 5 bases between the two ends. CDR3 length equals 13 residues. The rearrangement uses TRBV4-1 and TRBJ2-2, with D maybe TRBD2 (5 bases). The clonotype comes from a woman aged 25 to 45 in good health and CMV-seronegative. Source material: PBMCs. The chain's CDR3 is CASSQRDTGELFF. In nucleotides, the CDR3 is TGCGCCAGCAGCCAGAGGGACACCGGGGAGCTGTTTTTT.